This TCR beta chain was sequenced for a study of shared clonotypes between healthy human individuals. Study conclusions and caveats: Compared with memory subsets, naive subsets generally had larger estimated richness. Few donors restricted represented genetic and exposure-history diversity. The sole specimen, blood, was sampled, and tissue repertoires likely differ.

There are a few counts of this clone. Antigen specificity is unknown. V dropped 5 bases and J dropped 9 bases, with 10 bases sitting between them. This CDR3 region has 11 residues. Germline CDR1 is MDHEN and CDR2 is SYDVKM. The investigators split CD4+ cells into a CD45RA+ naive subset and a CD45RA-negative memory subset. The data were produced by immunoSEQ multiplex PCR, yet TCRdb's version contains in-frame clones alone and is incomplete. The sample consists of around 990,000 clones, roughly 80% of them appearing once. This receptor was obtained from a young man in good health. Some clones in this sample may be carry-over from other donors' samples. The V gene is TRBV28, the J gene TRBJ1-1, with D perhaps matching TRBD1 (6 bases). Sequencing was done on a sample of memory CD4+ T cells from PBMCs. The subset: CD45RA-negative fraction. The chain's CDR3 is CASSHQGKAFF. The CDR3 DNA follows: TGTGCCAGCAGTCACCAGGGGAAAGCTTTCTTT.